These 13 T cell receptor beta chains originate from one sample sequenced in a study of shared clonotypes between healthy human individuals. The repertoire was sequenced with immunoSEQ multiplex PCR; TCRdb's copy has only in-frame clones and lacks some. Here the sample spans 300,000 to 400,000 clones, about 74% being singletons. Sequencing was carried out using memory CD4+ T cells sorted from blood. Noted subset: CD45RA-negative fraction. The receptors come from a man younger than 40 in good health.

The V call is TRBV6-6, the J call TRBJ2-5; TRBD1 matches at 8 bases. V lost 6 bases and J lost 9; bases outside the gene matches: 18. The CDR3 has 16 residues. Germline CDR1 is MNHNY and CDR2 is SVGAGI (reference sequence). Written as DNA, the CDR3 is TGTGCCAGCAGCGGACAGGGTCATCGAGATTATGGGGCCCAGTACTTC. This encodes CASSGQGHRDYGAQYF.

V usage is TRBV7-3 and J usage is TRBJ2-1, with 7 bases matching TRBD2. In germline, CDR1 is SGHTA, CDR2 FQGTGA. The V and J ends lost 0 bases and 2 bases, in that order; junction bases with no gene match: 7. The CDR3 sequence is 17 residues long. The CDR3 protein is CASSLTPGRAPYNEQFF. In nucleotides, the CDR3 is TGTGCCAGCAGCTTAACGCCAGGGAGGGCCCCCTACAATGAGCAGTTCTTC.

The V gene is TRBV11-2, the J gene TRBJ2-4; TRBD1 might be the D (5 bases). CDR3 length: 17 residues. V lost 5 bases and J 0 bases, leaving 17 bases between the germline ends. Per germline, CDR1 SGHAT and CDR2 FQNNGV. The CDR3 spells CASSPEVGLIAKNIQYF. CDR3 coding DNA: TGTGCCAGCAGCCCAGAGGTGGGGCTAATAGCCAAAAACATTCAGTACTTC.

The chain combines TRBV6-6 with TRBJ2-7, with TRBD2 matching over 8 bases. This CDR3 spans 15 amino acids. CDR1 is MNHNY, CDR2 SVGAGI, per germline (reference sequence). Trimming took 7 bases from V and 6 from J; bases not matched to a gene: 14. In DNA form, the CDR3 reads TGTGCCAGCATCAAAACGGGGACGGGAGGGTCCGAGCAGTACTTC. It yields the protein CASIKTGTGGSEQYF.

This chain uses TRBV20-1 with TRBJ2-1; D is undetermined. Germline CDR1 DFQATT, CDR2 SNEGSKA (reference sequence). Deletions cut 6 bases from V and 10 bases from J, with 13 bases between. The CDR3 totals 11 residues. CDR3 in DNA: TGCAGTGCCCCCGCTTCCCCCGAGCAGTTCTTC. Residues: CSAPASPEQFF.

The chain employs TRBV6-6 and TRBJ2-2; 10 nucleotides match TRBD1. J gave up 5 bases and V 2 bases, and 5 bases lay outside the gene matches. This CDR3 is built from 16 residues. The germline V gene encodes CDR1 MNHNY and CDR2 SVGAGI (reference sequence). The CDR3 DNA is TGTGCCAGCAGTTACCTTAGGACAGGGGGAACCGGGGAGCTGTTTTTT. Translation gives CASSYLRTGGTGELFF.

The chain is built from TRBV29-1 and TRBJ1-1; D uncertain. Germline CDR1 and CDR2: SQVTM and ANQGSEA. Trimming stripped 5 bases from V and 5 bases from J, with 18 bases between. The CDR3 consists of 14 residues. The CDR3 protein is CSVSRPGIVTEAFF. The DNA of the CDR3 is TGCAGCGTTTCTAGGCCGGGCATCGTTACTGAAGCTTTCTTT.

This clone has just one count. The CDR3: CAWKRDHAQETQYF. In DNA form, the CDR3 reads TGTGCCTGGAAGCGGGACCACGCCCAAGAGACCCAGTACTTC. V is TRBV30 and J is TRBJ2-5; 7 nucleotides agree with TRBD2. The CDR3 runs 14 residues. The ends lost 4 bases at V and 1 base at J; junction bases unmatched: 6. Germline V gives CDR1 GTSNPN, CDR2 SVGIG (reference sequence). Variable domain in full (rest from reference TRBV30 and TRBJ2-5): SQTIHQWPATLVQPVGSPLSLECTVEGTSNPNLYWYRQAAGRGLQLLFYSVGIGQISSEVPQNLSASRPQDRQFILSSKKLLLSDSGFYLCAWKRDHAQETQYFGPGTRLLVL.

Turning to this clone: Given a much more abundant clone one base away, this may be a read error. The CDR3 loop reads CASSLNTEAFF. The CDR3 region has the DNA TGTGCCAGCAGCCTGAACACTGAAGCTTTCTTT. This chain links TRBV2 with TRBJ1-1; D gene ambiguous. Trimming cost V 6 bases and J 0 bases, with 2 bases left between them. Germline V CDR1 and CDR2: SNHLY, FYNNEI. The CDR3 is 11 amino acids.

To note about this clone: Different DNA sequences within this sample yield the same CDR3. The V and J genes are TRBV5-1 and TRBJ2-2, with D unclear. Germline V CDR1 and CDR2: SGHRS, YFSETQ. Trimming removed 1 base at V and 1 base at J, with 5 bases between. The CDR3 is 14 residues long. The CDR3 DNA reads TGCGCCAGCAGCTTGACGGTGAACACCGGGGAGCTGTTTTTT. It translates to CASSLTVNTGELFF.

V usage is TRBV7-2 and J usage is TRBJ2-7; weak D call: TRBD2 (6 bases). Germline V gives CDR1 SGHTA, CDR2 FQGNSA. Trimming took off 5 bases at V and 1 base at J, with 15 bases between the two ends. The CDR3 sequence is 15 residues long. CDR3 in DNA: TGTGCCAGCAGCCAAGGTGTGGGGGGATCCTACGAGCAGTACTTC. Amino acids: CASSQGVGGSYEQYF.

This clone was seen many times. V is TRBV25-1 and J is TRBJ2-1; 13 bases line up with TRBD2. The CDR3 sequence is 15 residues long. With V trimmed by 9 bases and J by 6 bases, 8 bases remained unmatched. Germline assignment: CDR1 MGHDK and CDR2 SYGVNS. The CDR3 sequence: CARPGTSGNGNEQFF. CDR3 nucleotide sequence: TGTGCCAGACCCGGGACTAGCGGGAACGGCAATGAGCAGTTCTTC.

V and J are TRBV18 and TRBJ1-1; D remains unclear. This CDR3 is built from 14 residues. The V and J ends lost 5 bases and 1 base respectively, with 11 bases between them. The germline CDR1 and CDR2 sequences are KGHSH and LQKENI. Here the CDR3 reads CASSGRTQNTEAFF. In nucleotides, the CDR3 is TGTGCCAGCTCAGGACGGACCCAGAACACTGAAGCTTTCTTT.